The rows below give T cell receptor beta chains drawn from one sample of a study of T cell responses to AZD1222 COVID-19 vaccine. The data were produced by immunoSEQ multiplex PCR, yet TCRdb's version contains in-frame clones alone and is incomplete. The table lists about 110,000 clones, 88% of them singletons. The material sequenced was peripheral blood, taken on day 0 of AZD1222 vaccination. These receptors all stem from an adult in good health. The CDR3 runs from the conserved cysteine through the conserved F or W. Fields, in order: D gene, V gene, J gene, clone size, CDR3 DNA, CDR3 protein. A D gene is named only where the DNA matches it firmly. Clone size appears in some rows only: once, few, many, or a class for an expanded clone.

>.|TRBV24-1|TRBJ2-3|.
TGTGCCACCAGTGATGTTTCAGGGACAGATACGCAGTATTTT
CATSDVSGTDTQYF
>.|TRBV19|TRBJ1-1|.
TGTGCCAGCGATGGGGGGACTGAAGCTTTCTTT
CASDGGTEAFF
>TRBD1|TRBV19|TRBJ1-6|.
TGTGCCAGTAGTACCAGGGACAGGGGGCGCCCACCCCTCCACTTT
CASSTRDRGRPPLHF
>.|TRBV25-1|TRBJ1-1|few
TGTGCCAGCAGTGGGCTAAGTCCAGAAGCTTTCTTT
CASSGLSPEAFF
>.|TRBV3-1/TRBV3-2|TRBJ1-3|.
TGTGCCAGCAGCCAAGTGCGAGACACCATATATTTT
CASSQVRDTIYF
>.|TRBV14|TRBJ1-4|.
TGTGCCAGCAGCCAGCAGGGAGGCTTTCGGGAAAAACTGTTTTTT
CASSQQGGFREKLFF
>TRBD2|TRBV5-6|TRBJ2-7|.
TGTGCCAGCAGCTCCCCTCATCGGGAGGGCCACGAGCAGTACTTC
CASSSPHREGHEQYF
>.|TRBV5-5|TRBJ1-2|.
TGTGCCAGCAGCTTACAACAGGGTAACTATGGCTACACCTTC
CASSLQQGNYGYTF
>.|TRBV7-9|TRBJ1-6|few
TGTGCCAGCAGCTTAGGCCAGGGAATAGCACCCCTCCACTTT
CASSLGQGIAPLHF
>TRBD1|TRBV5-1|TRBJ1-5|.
TGCGCCAGCAGCTTGGAAGGGGGCCATAGCAATCAGCCCCAGCATTTT
CASSLEGGHSNQPQHF
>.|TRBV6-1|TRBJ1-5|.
TGTGCCAGCAGTGAGTTTCGAGGGGGTCATAGCAATCAGCCCCAGCATTTT
CASSEFRGGHSNQPQHF
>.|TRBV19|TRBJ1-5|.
TGTGCCAGTACCTTGATTTTTGGCAATCAGCCCCAGCATTTT
CASTLIFGNQPQHF
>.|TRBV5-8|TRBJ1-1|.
TGTGCCAGCAGCTTACTGTTGGGAACTGAAGCTTTCTTT
CASSLLLGTEAFF
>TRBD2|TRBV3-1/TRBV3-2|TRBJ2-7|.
TGTGCCAGCAGCCTACTCGGGACTAGTACCTACGAGCAGTACTTC
CASSLLGTSTYEQYF
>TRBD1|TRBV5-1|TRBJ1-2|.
TGCGCCAGCAGCTTCGGACAGGGCGGCGGCTACACCTTC
CASSFGQGGGYTF
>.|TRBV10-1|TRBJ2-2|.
TGCGCCAGCAGTCCGCGGGAGAACACCGGGGAGCTGTTTTTT
CASSPRENTGELFF
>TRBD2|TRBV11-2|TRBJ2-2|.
TGTGCCAGCAGCTTAGGAAGCGGGGGGCTATCCGGGGAGCTGTTTTTT
CASSLGSGGLSGELFF
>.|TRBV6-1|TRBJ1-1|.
TGTGCCAGCAGAGAAGGGATGAACACTGAAGCTTTCTTT
CASREGMNTEAFF
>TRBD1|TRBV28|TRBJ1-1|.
TGTGCCAGCCCCGCGACAGGGGTGAACACTGAAGCTTTCTTT
CASPATGVNTEAFF
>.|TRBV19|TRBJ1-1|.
TGTGCCAGTAGTGTCCGTGGAAGGGGGGACACTGAAGCTTTCTTT
CASSVRGRGDTEAFF
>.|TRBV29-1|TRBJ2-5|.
TGCAGCGTTCCCGTCGGGGCAGGGAAAGAGACCCAGTACTTC
CSVPVGAGKETQYF
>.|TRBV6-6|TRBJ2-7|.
TGTGCCAGCAGGGACGGCTACGAGCAGTACTTC
CASRDGYEQYF
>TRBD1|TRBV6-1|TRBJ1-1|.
TGTGCCAGCAGTGAGGACAGGGGGTTTGTTATGGCTTTCTTT
CASSEDRGFVMAFF
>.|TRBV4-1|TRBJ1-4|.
TGCGCCAGCAGCCTTAATGAAAAACTGTTTTTT
CASSLNEKLFF
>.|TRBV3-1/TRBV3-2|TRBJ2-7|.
TGTGCCAGCAGCCAAGATAGCCGGGAGCAGTACTTC
CASSQDSREQYF
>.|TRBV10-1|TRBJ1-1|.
TGCGCCAGCAGTGAGTCCACAGGGTACGCTTTCTTT
CASSESTGYAFF
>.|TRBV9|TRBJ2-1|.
TGTGCCAGCAGCGTAGGGATTGGTATAATCGCCTACAATGAGCAGTTCTTC
CASSVGIGIIAYNEQFF
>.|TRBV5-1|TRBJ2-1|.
TGCGCCAGCAGCTTGGTTGACTACAATGAGCAGTTCTTC
CASSLVDYNEQFF
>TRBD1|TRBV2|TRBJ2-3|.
TGTGCCAGCAGTGTGGCAGGGGGTAATACAGATACGCAGTATTTT
CASSVAGGNTDTQYF
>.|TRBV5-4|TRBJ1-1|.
TGTGCCAGCGCAATAGGGAAGAACACTGAAGCTTTCTTT
CASAIGKNTEAFF
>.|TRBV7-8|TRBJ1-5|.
TGTGCCAGCAGCAAAGAGGGCAGGGTTCAGCCCCAGCATTTT
CASSKEGRVQPQHF
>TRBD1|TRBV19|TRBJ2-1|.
TGTGCCAGTGGACAGGCCCGGGGCTCCTACAATGAGCAGTTCTTC
CASGQARGSYNEQFF
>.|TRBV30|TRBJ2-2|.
TGTGCCTGGGCCCTTGCGGGTTCGAGCGGGGAGCTGTTTTTT
CAWALAGSSGELFF
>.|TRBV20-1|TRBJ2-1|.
TGCAGTGCTAGAGGGAGTGGTGAGCAGTTCTTC
CSARGSGEQFF
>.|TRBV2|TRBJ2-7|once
TGTGCCAGCAGTGCCGTAGAGGCCCGCTCCTACGAGCAGTACTTC
CASSAVEARSYEQYF
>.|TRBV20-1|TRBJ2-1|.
TGCAGTGCCGGGCCCTACAATGAGCAGTTCTTC
CSAGPYNEQFF
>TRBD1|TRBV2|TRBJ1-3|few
TGTGCCAGCAGTAGGGGACAGGTCTCTGGAAACACCATATATTTT
CASSRGQVSGNTIYF
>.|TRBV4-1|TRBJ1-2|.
TGCGCCAGCAGCCAAGACCGGATCAGGAGAACTAACTATGGCTACACCTTC
CASSQDRIRRTNYGYTF
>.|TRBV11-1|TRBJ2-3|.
TGTGCCAGCAGCTTCACGGGGGATACGCAGTATTTT
CASSFTGDTQYF
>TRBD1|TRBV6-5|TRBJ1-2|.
TGTGCCAGCAGTTACGGGGGGACAGGGGACGGCTACACCTTC
CASSYGGTGDGYTF
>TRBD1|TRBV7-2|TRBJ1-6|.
TGTGCCAGCAGCCACCCGGGTCGGGGACAGGGATCCTATAATTCACCCCTCCACTTT
CASSHPGRGQGSYNSPLHF